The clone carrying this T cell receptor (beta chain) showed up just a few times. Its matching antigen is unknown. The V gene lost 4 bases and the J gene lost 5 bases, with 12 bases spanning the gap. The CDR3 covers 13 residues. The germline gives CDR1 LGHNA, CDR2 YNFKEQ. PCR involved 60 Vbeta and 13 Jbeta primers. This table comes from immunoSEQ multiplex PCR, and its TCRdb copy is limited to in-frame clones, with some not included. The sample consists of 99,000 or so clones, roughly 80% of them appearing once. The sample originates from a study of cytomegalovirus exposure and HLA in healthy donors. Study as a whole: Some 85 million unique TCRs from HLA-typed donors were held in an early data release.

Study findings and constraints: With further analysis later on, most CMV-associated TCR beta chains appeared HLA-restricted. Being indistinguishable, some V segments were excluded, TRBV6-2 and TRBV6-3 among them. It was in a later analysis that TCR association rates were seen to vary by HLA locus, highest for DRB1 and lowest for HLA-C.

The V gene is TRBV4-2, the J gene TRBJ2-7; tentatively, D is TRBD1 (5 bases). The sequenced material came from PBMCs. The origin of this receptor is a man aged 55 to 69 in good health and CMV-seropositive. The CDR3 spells CASSRSGNHEQYF. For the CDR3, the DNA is TGTGCCAGCAGCCGCTCAGGGAACCACGAGCAGTACTTC.